A single T cell receptor beta chain is shown here with its context. Its antigen has not been determined. No base qualities exist here, and no much larger clone lies one base off it. This same CDR3 is encoded by further DNA sequences in the sample. Using the deep immunoSEQ assay, TCR CDR3 regions were amplified from genomic DNA by multiplex PCR. Extracted genomic DNA from each cell subset was distributed evenly across all wells of several immunoSEQ 96-well plates, and each plate was treated as a replicate. For sorted subsets, 150 to 200 ng genomic DNA, equal to 30,000 to 35,000 T cell genomes, was loaded into each replicate PCR. The purified libraries were quantified using a Qubit 3.0 fluorometer, sized with a Bioanalyzer 2100, and then quantified again using the KAPA Library Quantification kit. A separate single-read 150-cycle Illumina NextSeq 550 flow cell was used to sequence each immunoSEQ 96-well plate. The published analysis was carried out like this. Because only junctional sequences without quality scores were contained in the immunoSEQ output, filtering matching that applied to full-length reads could not be performed. Sequences were annotated with PyIR, a Python wrapper for IgBLAST v1.9, using IMGT germline references to assign V/J genes and CDR3. Reads were filtered out if the reads had weak V/J assignments (E-value above 1e-6), no CDR3, stop codons, out-of-frame junctions, or ambiguous translated residues. V3J clonotypes were defined as sequences sharing an identical inferred V gene, J gene, and CDR3 amino acid sequence. The percentage overlap between two repertoires was calculated by dividing the number of shared unique clonotypes by the size of the smaller repertoire. RTK rarefaction, the Chao1 estimator, and Recon v2.1 estimates of unobserved clonotypes were used to assess repertoire richness. Generation probabilities for all TCRbeta clonotypes obtained by the gDNA method from four donors were computed using OLGA. Here the immuneACCESS table is served through TCRdb, limited to in-frame sequences with V and J called. Missing clones are a known gap in these copies; in checked studies unresolved V genes cover under half, and the rest lacks a known reason. The V and J calls and clone size were taken over from that table, and D and trimming were inferred from the DNA. The sample records 2 million to 2.5 million clones, around 92% of which are singletons. In total, the top ten clones hold around 0.4% of the sample.

The data belong to a study of shared clonotypes between healthy human individuals (dated by TCRdb to 2018 to 2021). At the level of the whole study: Two women and a few men aged 18 to 49 years were included in the cohort. To estimate repertoire size and how much clonotypes are shared between individuals, the study performed deep sequencing of blood TCR repertoires from roughly five healthy adults. To increase sequencing depth and limit assay-specific biases, TCR repertoire library preparation and sequencing were carried out by different laboratories using diverse techniques. Between about 0.94 and 8.9 billion PBMCs per donor were obtained by leukapheresis. For each donor, CD4 naive and CD4 memory were each run on three plates, CD8 naive on two plates, and CD8 memory on one plate.

The donors were healthy, HIV-negative adults who had no recently reported acute infections or vaccinations. Every donor was a Caucasian adult living in Nashville, Tennessee, USA. Magnetic negative selection was used to enrich CD4+ T cells, after which naive cells were positively selected on CD45RA and the negative fraction became the memory subset. After blood collection by leukapheresis, PBMCs were isolated using Ficoll-Histopaque density gradient centrifugation and then cryopreserved in the vapor phase of liquid nitrogen. Purity and quantity of every magnetically sorted T cell population were checked by analytical flow cytometry. Genomic DNA was isolated from each sorted fraction and quantified by UV absorbance on a Nanodrop 2000c. General conclusions and limits of the study: Sampling was restricted to blood, and TCR repertoires in tissue are likely to differ from TCR repertoires in blood. The genetic and exposure-history diversity represented was limited by the small number of donors. Larger estimated clonotype richness was generally found for naive subsets than for memory subsets. Compared with non-shared clonotypes, the clonotypes found in all four sorted-subset donors had higher generation probabilities. Based on pairwise subsampling, the degree of clonotype sharing among donors was expected to be affected by sequencing depth. Across a handful of donors, 4.5% to 6.5% of naive CD4, approximately 3.5% of naive CD8, about 2.3% of memory CD4, and approximately 0.42% of memory CD8 clonotypes were shared. Incomplete sequencing was indicated by rarefaction of sorted-subset datasets, despite the large sequencing depth.

CDR1 and CDR2 (KGHSH, LQKENI) derive from the germline V gene. The CDR3 runs 15 residues from the cysteine to the phenylalanine. Kept here is only the CDR3 DNA, which spans 45 bases and is read in frame from base 1. The junction shows trimming of 1 base on V and 6 bases on J, and the gene matches do not reach 5 bases of it. The receptor was isolated from a man aged 18-30 years in good health. Some clones in this sample may be carry-over from other donors' samples. Recombination joined TRBV18 with TRBJ2-3; TRBD2 aligns with 9 central bases. The sequencing sample was made of naive CD4+ T cells from PBMCs. The cell subset or site label on this specimen signifies: CD45RA+ positively selected. The DNA sequence reads TGTGCCAGCTCACCACTAGCGGGAGTCCTGGATACGCAGTATTTT. It specifies CASSPLAGVLDTQYF.